This paragraph reports one TCR beta chain. How the authors handled the data: Reference gene primer amplification yielded estimated nucleated cell counts. TCRdb's copy holds only in-frame clones and misses some; the assay was immunoSEQ multiplex PCR. D and trimming were read from the DNA, whereas the V and J calls and clone size are those reported in that table. The table lists around 170,000 clones, roughly 70% of them singletons. The CDR3 is made up of 14 amino acids. Germline CDR1 reads SNHLY; CDR2 reads FYNNEI. The junction had 9 bases not matched to a gene; V was cut back by 5 bases and J by 5 bases. The data belong to a study of blood T cell repertoires in COVID-19. In the study overall: Whether acute or convalescent, the COVID-19 samples came from the United States, Italy and Spain. In each case, the material was cDNA or gDNA derived from T cells, B-cell-depleted T cells, or PBMCs.

The sequenced sample was peripheral blood. This TCR derives from an elderly woman with acute or convalescent COVID-19. The chain employs TRBV2 and TRBJ2-7; 7 nucleotides agree with TRBD2. For the CDR3, the DNA is TGTGCCAGCAGTCTAGCGGTCTCGGACCACGAGCAGTACTTC. Translating gives CASSLAVSDHEQYF. Together with reference TRBV2 and TRBJ2-7, the CDR3 gives the full variable domain: EPEVTQTPSHQVTQMGQEVILRCVPISNHLYFYWYRQILGQKVEFLVSFYNNEISEKSEIFDDQFSVERPDGSNFTLKIRSTKLEDSAMYFCASSLAVSDHEQYFGPGTRLTVT.